The T cell receptor beta chain described here comes from a study of long-term antiretroviral therapy in people with HIV. Points from the study as a whole: No data were available on ART adherence, viral resistance or therapy changes.

Researchers report immunoSEQ v3.0 was run at survey level. Researchers set sequencing to target roughly 40,000-55,000 T-cell genomes per sample. Measured with immunoSEQ multiplex PCR; TCRdb has only the in-frame clones, and not every one. This repertoire shows some 38,000 clones, roughly 80% found once; its top ten account for roughly 4.9%. About this clone: Its antigen remains unknown.

Post-ART PBMC samples numbered at least two per donor, and pre-ART ones at least one. The germline CDR1 and CDR2 sequences are SGHAT and FQNNGV. The CDR3 spans 14 residues. V shed 1 base and J shed 6 bases, with 12 bases lying between them. The rearrangement links TRBV11-2 to TRBJ1-2, with TRBD1 as a possible D gene (5 bases). The specimen was unsorted PBMCs, collected 1.5 years after starting antiretroviral therapy. This receptor was obtained from a man aged 18 to 29 with HIV. The CDR3 DNA reads as TGTGCCAGCAGCTTAGCGGGGACCGGGGATGGCTACACCTTC. It encodes CASSLAGTGDGYTF.